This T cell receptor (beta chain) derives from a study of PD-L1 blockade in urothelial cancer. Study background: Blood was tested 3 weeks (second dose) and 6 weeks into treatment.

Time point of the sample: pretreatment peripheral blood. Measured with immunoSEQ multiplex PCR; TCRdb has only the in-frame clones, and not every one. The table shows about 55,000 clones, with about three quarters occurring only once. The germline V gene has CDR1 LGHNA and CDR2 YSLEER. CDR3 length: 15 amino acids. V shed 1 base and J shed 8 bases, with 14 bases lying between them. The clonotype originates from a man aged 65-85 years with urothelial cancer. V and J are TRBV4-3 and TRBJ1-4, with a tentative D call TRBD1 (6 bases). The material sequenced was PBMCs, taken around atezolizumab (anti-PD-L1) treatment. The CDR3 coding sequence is TGCGCCAGCAGCCAAGCGGGAAAGGGGGGGGAAAAACTGTTTTTT. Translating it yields CASSQAGKGGEKLFF.